Each of the 29 T cell receptor beta chains below was sequenced from the same sample in a study of T cell responses to AZD1222 COVID-19 vaccine. TCRdb's table, derived via immunoSEQ multiplex PCR, lists solely in-frame clones and lacks some. The repertoire consists of 170,000 or so clones, with more than 85% occurring once and the leading ten covering 0.9%. Sequencing used peripheral blood, obtained on day 0 of AZD1222 vaccination. These receptor sequences come from an adult in good health.

This clone was detected only once. The chain has TRBV5-4 and TRBJ1-6, with D possibly being TRBD1 (5 bases). Germline V gene lookup returns CDR1 SGHNT and CDR2 YYREEE (reference sequence). With 2 bases removed from V and 7 bases from J, the gap between germline ends came to 7 bases. CDR3 size: 13 residues. The DNA for the CDR3 is TGTGCCAGCAGCTTCGAGGGGAATTCACCCCTCCACTTT. Translation: CASSFEGNSPLHF. The full variable domain, its missing parts supplied by reference TRBV5-4 and TRBJ1-6, is ETGVTQSPTHLIKTRGQQVTLRCSSQSGHNTVSWYQQALGQGPQFIFQYYREEENGRGNFPPRFSGLQFPNYSSELNVNALELDDSALYLCASSFEGNSPLHFGNGTRLTVT.

This clone has a count of ten or more. The rearrangement joins TRBV6-4 to TRBJ1-3; no definite D call. Germline CDR1 MRHNA, CDR2 SNTAGT. V lost 8 bases and J 7 bases, leaving 9 bases between the germline ends. CDR3 size: 11 residues. For the CDR3, the DNA is TGTGCCAGCCCCGTCTTTAACACCATATATTTT. Amino acids: CASPVFNTIYF.

CDR3 sequence: CASSILPGTGGNEQYF. The CDR3 bases are TGCGCCAGCAGCATCCTACCGGGGACCGGGGGGAACGAGCAGTACTTC. The chain links TRBV5-1 to TRBJ2-7; the match to TRBD2 covers 7 bases. This CDR3 contains 16 residues. Germline lookup yields CDR1 SGHRS and CDR2 YFSETQ. Trimming cost V 4 bases and J 5 bases; bases outside gene matches: 15.

The V and J genes are TRBV5-1 and TRBJ2-7; 9 bases fit TRBD1. Looked up from germline, CDR1 is SGHRS and CDR2 is YFSETQ. This CDR3 is built from 12 residues. J was trimmed by 5 bases and V by 3 bases; bases with no gene match: 0. In DNA, the CDR3 is TGCGCCAGCAGCTGGACAGGGGACGAGCAGTACTTC. This encodes CASSWTGDEQYF.

The chain uses TRBV9 and TRBJ2-7; the match to TRBD2 covers 13 bases. There are 17 residues in the CDR3. Germline CDR1 is SGDLS and CDR2 is YYNGEE. V was clipped by 0 bases and J by 4 bases; unmatched bases: 7. CDR3 DNA sequence: TGTGCCAGCAGCGTAGAAGTGGGGACTAGCGGGGTATACGAGCAGTACTTC. This translates into CASSVEVGTSGVYEQYF.

The CDR3 DNA follows: TGTGCCAGCAGCGTCGGCATTCGGGGTGGAGGTTCACCCCTCCACTTT. It encodes CASSVGIRGGGSPLHF. The chain recombines TRBV9 with TRBJ1-6; no clear D. V was pared by 2 bases and J by 9 bases, with 18 bases between. From germline, CDR1 is SGDLS and CDR2 YYNGEE. There are 16 residues in the CDR3. The full variable domain, completed using reference TRBV9 and TRBJ1-6, is DSGVTQTPKHLITATGQRVTLRCSPRSGDLSVYWYQQSLDQGLQFLIQYYNGEERAKGNILERFSAQQFPDLHSELNLSSLELGDSALYFCASSVGIRGGGSPLHFGNGTRLTVT.

The chain uses TRBV5-4 and TRBJ1-2, with D maybe TRBD1 (5 bases). CDR3 length equals 14 residues. Trimming cost V 3 bases and J 6 bases, with 15 bases left between them. Germline V gene lookup returns CDR1 SGHNT and CDR2 YYREEE (reference sequence). CDR3: CASSSDSVGDGYTF. CDR3 bases: TGTGCCAGCAGCTCCGACAGTGTTGGGGATGGCTACACCTTC.

V is TRBV4-1 and J is TRBJ1-4; maybe TRBD1 (5 bases). Deletions cut 0 bases from V and 3 bases from J, with 11 bases between. The CDR3 is made up of 16 amino acids. Germline V lookup: CDR1 MGHRA, CDR2 YSYEKL. The CDR3 spells CASSQDRSRANEKLFF. The CDR3 bases are TGCGCCAGCAGCCAAGATAGGTCCAGGGCTAATGAAAAACTGTTTTTT.

The chain links TRBV4-2 to TRBJ2-7; D call uncertain. Deletions cut 1 base from V and 6 bases from J, with 4 bases between. Germline V CDR1 and CDR2: LGHNA, YNFKEQ. The CDR3 runs 11 residues. The CDR3 loop is CASSQGLEQYF. In nucleotides, the CDR3 is TGTGCCAGCAGCCAAGGTCTCGAGCAGTACTTC.

The V call is TRBV5-6, the J call TRBJ1-5; D gene unclear. The germline V gene has CDR1 SGHDT and CDR2 YYEEEE. Trimming removed 4 bases from V and 2 bases from J, with 13 bases in between. The CDR3 contains 15 residues. The CDR3 sequence is CASSPTGGRNQPQHF. The CDR3 coding sequence is TGTGCCAGCAGCCCCACGGGAGGCCGCAATCAGCCCCAGCATTTT.

This sequence joins TRBV5-6 and TRBJ1-3; D remains ambiguous. The CDR3 runs 17 residues. The ends were cut back, 4 bases at V and 0 bases at J, with 17 bases in the middle. CDR1 is SGHDT and CDR2 is YYEEEE in the germline V gene. The CDR3 DNA reads TGTGCCAGCAGCGGGCTACAGAGGAAGAGCTCTGGAAACACCATATATTTT. It is translated as CASSGLQRKSSGNTIYF.

The chain is built from TRBV27 and TRBJ1-1; D call uncertain. This CDR3 region has 14 residues. The germline CDR1 and CDR2 sequences are MNHEY and SMNVEV (reference sequence). Trimming took off 4 bases at V and 1 base at J, with 10 bases between the two ends. DNA for the CDR3: TGTGCCAGCAGTTCTCCACTAAGGAACACTGAAGCTTTCTTT. Amino acids: CASSSPLRNTEAFF.

V gene TRBV7-2 combines with J gene TRBJ1-2; maybe TRBD1 (5 bases). From germline, CDR1 is SGHTA and CDR2 FQGNSA. Trimming removed 5 bases at V and 6 bases at J, with 16 bases between. The CDR3 has 14 residues. This chain's CDR3 is CASSLGAGYNGYTF. The CDR3 DNA reads as TGTGCCAGCAGCCTAGGGGCAGGGTATAATGGCTACACCTTC.

The chain has TRBV10-3 and TRBJ2-1, with a tentative D call TRBD2 (5 bases). Germline loops: CDR1 ENHRY, CDR2 SYGVKD. The germline V and J ends were trimmed by 2 bases and 3 bases, with 20 bases remaining between them. This CDR3 has 18 residues. The chain's CDR3 is CAISEGLSVRTDYNEQFF. CDR3 bases: TGTGCCATCAGTGAGGGACTTAGCGTGAGGACCGACTACAATGAGCAGTTCTTC.

The chain is built from TRBV10-1 and TRBJ2-1; D is tentatively TRBD1 or TRBD2 (6 bases each). The V and J ends lost 6 bases and 4 bases respectively, with 16 bases between them. CDR3 size: 15 residues. Per the germline V gene, CDR1 is WNHNN and CDR2 is SYGVQD (reference sequence). For the CDR3, the DNA is TGCGCCAGCAGCAGCTCGGGGGCCCGATACAATGAGCAGTTCTTC. Its protein is CASSSSGARYNEQFF.

The sample holds one count of this clone. This CDR3 reads CASSAGDHTTGELFF. CDR3 bases: TGCGCCAGCAGCGCGGGGGACCACACCACCGGGGAGCTGTTTTTT. The V gene is TRBV5-1, the J gene TRBJ2-2; 7 positions agree with TRBD2. Looked up from germline, CDR1 is SGHRS and CDR2 is YFSETQ. CDR3 length: 15 amino acids. Losses at the gene ends were 4 bases for V and 4 bases for J; bases not matched to a gene: 7.

V and J are TRBV5-1 and TRBJ1-1; possibly TRBD1 for D (6 bases). The CDR3 extends over 13 amino acids. Germline values: CDR1 SGHRS, CDR2 YFSETQ. V gave up 6 bases and J gave up 1 base, with 10 bases separating them. CDR3 amino acids: CASKQGQNTEAFF. The CDR3 DNA reads as TGCGCCAGCAAACAGGGACAGAACACTGAAGCTTTCTTT.

The genes are TRBV5-5 and TRBJ2-7, with a weak D call TRBD2 (6 bases). With 4 bases removed from V and 1 base from J, the gap between germline ends came to 12 bases. There are 14 residues in the CDR3. The germline gives CDR1 SGHKS, CDR2 YYEKEE (reference sequence). The CDR3 DNA sequence: TGTGCCAGCAGCATGCGGGGCGGATCCTACGAGCAGTACTTC. This codes for CASSMRGGSYEQYF.

V usage is TRBV5-5 and J usage is TRBJ1-4, with no clear D. V was trimmed by 2 bases and J by 5 bases, leaving 13 bases between them. CDR1 is SGHKS and CDR2 is YYEKEE in the germline V gene (reference sequence). The CDR3 is 15 residues long. The CDR3, as DNA: TGTGCCAGCAGCTTTGCCCCGACGGGGAATGAAAAACTGTTTTTT. This translates into CASSFAPTGNEKLFF.

V and J are TRBV28 and TRBJ1-5; TRBD1 matches 7 bases. The CDR3 contains 17 residues. Germline-derived CDR1 and CDR2 are MDHEN and SYDVKM. V lost 7 bases to trimming and J lost 3 bases; unmatched junction nucleotides: 15. The CDR3 coding sequence is TGTGCCAGCAACTCTCCAGGGACAGCAAAGCACAATCAGCCCCAGCATTTT. Translating it yields CASNSPGTAKHNQPQHF.

The chain joins TRBV20-1 to TRBJ1-2; no definite D call. CDR1 and CDR2 (germline): DFQATT, SNEGSKA (reference sequence). CDR3 length equals 11 residues. Trimming took off 6 bases at V and 6 bases at J, with 11 bases between the two ends. CDR3 DNA sequence: TGCAGTGCCCCTATGACCCATGGCTACACCTTC. It is translated as CSAPMTHGYTF.

Details on this clone: A read error may produce the germline difference seen at one junction end. The V call is TRBV11-1, the J call TRBJ2-1, with TRBD1 as a possible D gene (5 bases). Germline values: CDR1 SGHAT, CDR2 FQDESV (reference sequence). This CDR3 has 12 amino acids. The CDR3 loop is CASSLALSTAIF. In DNA form, the CDR3 reads TGTGCCAGCAGCTTAGCCCTCTCGACAGCTATCTTC.

The chain links TRBV12-3 or TRBV12-4 to TRBJ1-5; D not resolved. V lost 6 bases to trimming and J lost 6 bases, with 12 bases between them. This CDR3 has 13 amino acids. The CDR3 loop is CASRGSSLQPQHF. As DNA, the CDR3 is TGTGCCAGCAGGGGGTCGAGTCTTCAGCCCCAGCATTTT.

The chain combines TRBV6-2 or TRBV6-3 with TRBJ2-7; possible D gene TRBD1, 5 bases. CDR1 MNHEY and CDR2 SVGEGT come from the germline V gene. This CDR3 spans 14 amino acids. V was trimmed by 2 bases and J by 6 bases, leaving 14 bases between them. CDR3 bases: TGTGCCAGCAGTTACCTGGGGCCAGGGCGCGAGCAGTACTTC. This encodes CASSYLGPGREQYF.

This sequence joins TRBV12-3 or TRBV12-4 and TRBJ2-1; D possibly corresponds to TRBD2 (6 bases). This CDR3 is 13 amino acids long. Trimming pared 7 bases from V and 4 bases from J, leaving 11 bases between. The CDR3 nucleotides read TGTGCCAGCACCCCGGACTATTACAATGAGCAGTTCTTC. Translation gives CASTPDYYNEQFF.

The J gene is TRBJ2-4, the V gene TRBV14, with 8 bases aligning to TRBD1. There are 16 residues in the CDR3. J lost 0 bases, V lost 1 base, and 2 bases had no gene match. In germline, CDR1 is SGHDN, CDR2 FVKESK. In nucleotides, the CDR3 is TGTGCCAGCAGCCAAGGCAGGGGGCTAGCCAAAAACATTCAGTACTTC. Translating gives CASSQGRGLAKNIQYF.

The V call is TRBV4-1, the J call TRBJ1-5, with 8 bases aligning to TRBD1. Germline V gene lookup returns CDR1 MGHRA and CDR2 YSYEKL. CDR3 size: 19 residues. J was trimmed by 2 bases and V by 0 bases; bases with no gene match: 12. The CDR3: CASSQDLAGGNRGNQPQHF. The CDR3 bases are TGCGCCAGCAGCCAAGATTTGGCAGGGGGCAATCGAGGCAATCAGCCCCAGCATTTT.

The chain recombines TRBV9 with TRBJ1-2; D is ambiguous. The germline V gene encodes CDR1 SGDLS and CDR2 YYNGEE. This CDR3 contains 15 residues. The ends were cut back, 0 bases at V and 3 bases at J, with 12 bases in the middle. For the CDR3, the DNA is TGTGCCAGCAGCGTAGCGGGGAGTATGCACTATGGCTACACCTTC. It translates to CASSVAGSMHYGYTF.

This clone was found once. The CDR3 protein is CATSDVEGNEFF. In DNA form, the CDR3 reads TGTGCCACCAGTGATGTCGAGGGGAACGAGTTCTTC. The chain recombines TRBV24-1 with TRBJ2-1, with D perhaps given as TRBD1 or TRBD2 (5 bases each). Per the germline V gene, CDR1 is KGHDR and CDR2 is SFDVKD. Between the trimmed V and J ends, which lost 3 bases and 14 bases, there was a span of 13 bases. This CDR3 is 12 amino acids long.